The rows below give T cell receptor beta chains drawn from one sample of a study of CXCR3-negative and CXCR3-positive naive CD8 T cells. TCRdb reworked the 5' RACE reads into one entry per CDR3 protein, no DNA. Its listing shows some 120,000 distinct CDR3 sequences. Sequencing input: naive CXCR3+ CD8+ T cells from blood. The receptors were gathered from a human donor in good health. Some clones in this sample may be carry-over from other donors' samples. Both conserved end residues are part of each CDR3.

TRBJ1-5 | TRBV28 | CASTLVPQQPQHF
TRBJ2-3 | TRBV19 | CASRSPPAGETDTQYF
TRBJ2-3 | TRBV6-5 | CASSWATGGTDTQYF
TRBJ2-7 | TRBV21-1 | CASTKFPALDYRKNEQYF
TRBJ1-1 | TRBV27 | CASSSPRAEAFF
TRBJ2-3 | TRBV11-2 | CASSLERGTPTDTQYF
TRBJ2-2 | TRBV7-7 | CASRPGGQGNTGELFF
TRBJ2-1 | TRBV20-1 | CSARDIAGEDNEQFF
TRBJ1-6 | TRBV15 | CATSRKADREGSPLHF
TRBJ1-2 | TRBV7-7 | CASSLEGQATNYGYTF
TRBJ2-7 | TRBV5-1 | CASSLYTVGDGEQYF
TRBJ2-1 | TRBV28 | CASSRLQRNEQFF
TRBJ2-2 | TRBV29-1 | CSVRPGGTGELFF
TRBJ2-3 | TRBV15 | CATSRVERSTADTQYF
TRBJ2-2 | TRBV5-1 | CASSLLSGPGELFF
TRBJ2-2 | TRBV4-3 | CASSQTSLAGGPNTGELFF
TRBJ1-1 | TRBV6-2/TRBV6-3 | CASSWWELRNTEAFF
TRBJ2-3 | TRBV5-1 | CASREEGTDTQYF